This entry lists 10 T cell receptor beta chains sequenced from one sample in a study of blood T cell repertoires in COVID-19. Using immunoSEQ multiplex PCR, the repertoire was profiled, and TCRdb retains in-frame clones only, with some absent. The table shows about 110,000 clones, with over 65% occurring only once. The sequenced sample was peripheral blood. These receptors came from a woman aged 40-49 years with acute or convalescent COVID-19.

The chain uses TRBV11-1 and TRBJ2-4; D ambiguous. The V end was cut by 5 bases, the J end by 0 bases, with 8 bases between. The CDR3 contains 14 residues. CDR1 and CDR2 (germline): SGHAT, FQDESV (reference sequence). CDR3 amino acids: CASSPRLAKNIQYF. Written as DNA, the CDR3 is TGTGCCAGCAGCCCTAGACTAGCCAAAAACATTCAGTACTTC.

This clone has just a few counts. The gene calls are TRBV7-9 and TRBJ2-5; weak D call: TRBD2 (6 bases). There are 15 residues in the CDR3. The V and J ends lost 5 bases and 0 bases respectively, with 13 bases between them. Germline V gene lookup returns CDR1 SEHNR and CDR2 FQNEAQ (reference sequence). In DNA form, the CDR3 reads TGTGCCAGCAGCCGCGGGGACCGCGACCAAGAGACCCAGTACTTC. Translated, it gives CASSRGDRDQETQYF.

This clone was counted between two and nine times. The chain uses TRBV4-1 and TRBJ1-1; TRBD1 agrees at 8 bases. CDR1 is MGHRA and CDR2 is YSYEKL in the germline V gene. This CDR3 comprises 15 residues. V lost 3 bases to trimming and J lost 6 bases; unmatched junction nucleotides: 9. CDR3 DNA sequence: TGCGCCAGCAGCCAGTTGGACAGGGCTTCGCCTGAAGCTTTCTTT. Encoded protein: CASSQLDRASPEAFF.

The chain links TRBV28 to TRBJ2-3; 13 bases map to TRBD2. Trimming at V came to 4 bases and at J to 0 bases, leaving 4 bases not matched to a gene. Germline CDR1 is MDHEN and CDR2 is SYDVKM. The CDR3 contains 17 residues. The CDR3 here is CASSSPGLAGSTDTQYF. The CDR3 DNA reads as TGTGCCAGCAGTTCCCCGGGACTAGCGGGGAGCACAGATACGCAGTATTTT. The full variable domain, its missing parts supplied by reference TRBV28 and TRBJ2-3, is DVKVTQSSRYLVKRTGEKVFLECVQDMDHENMFWYRQDPGLGLRLIYFSYDVKMKEKGDIPEGYSVSREKKERFSLILESASTNQTSMYLCASSSPGLAGSTDTQYFGPGTRLTVL.

V and J are TRBV9 and TRBJ2-2; 10 bases align to TRBD2. CDR1 SGDLS and CDR2 YYNGEE come from the germline V gene. V trimming: 0 bases; J trimming: 6 bases; junction bases outside the gene matches: 2. The CDR3 is made up of 15 amino acids. The chain's CDR3 is CASSVGLAGAGELFF. The CDR3 region has the DNA TGTGCCAGCAGCGTAGGGCTAGCGGGGGCCGGGGAGCTGTTTTTT.

The chain has TRBV10-1 and TRBJ2-7, with TRBD2 as a possible D gene (6 bases). CDR3 size: 12 residues. Trimming removed 6 bases from V and 3 bases from J, with 9 bases in between. CDR1 is WNHNN and CDR2 is SYGVQD in the germline V gene (reference sequence). The CDR3 DNA is TGCGCCAGCAGCCGGGAGCTCTACGAGCAGTACTTC. As protein: CASSRELYEQYF.

The chain employs TRBV6-2 or TRBV6-3 and TRBJ2-6, with a possible D match to TRBD1 (5 bases). This CDR3 is 16 amino acids long. The V end was cut by 5 bases, the J end by 3 bases, with 14 bases between. Germline V gene data show CDR1 as MNHEY and CDR2 as SVGEGT. CDR3 loop: CASSVQGPNGANVLTF. CDR3 sequence (DNA): TGTGCCAGCAGTGTCCAGGGTCCCAATGGGGCCAACGTCCTGACTTTC.

J is TRBJ2-2 and V is TRBV28; tentative D call: TRBD2 (5 bases). This CDR3 contains 14 residues. V was pared by 3 bases and J by 4 bases, with 9 bases between. Germline loops: CDR1 MDHEN, CDR2 SYDVKM. The DNA for the CDR3 is TGTGCCAGCAGTTTCACGGGATTCACCGGGGAGCTGTTTTTT. This sequence encodes CASSFTGFTGELFF.

For the CDR3, the DNA is TGTGCCAGCAGCTTGACTAGCCCCCAAGAGACCCAGTACTTC. It encodes CASSLTSPQETQYF. V gene TRBV5-6 combines with J gene TRBJ2-5, with D tentatively TRBD2 (6 bases). V lost 1 base to trimming and J lost 1 base, with 8 bases between them. CDR1 is SGHDT, CDR2 YYEEEE, per germline. The CDR3 consists of 14 residues.

The chain joins TRBV18 to TRBJ2-3; 7 bases are shared with TRBD1. CDR3 length equals 15 residues. V shed 6 bases and J 0 bases; nucleotides not matched to a gene: 6. Germline CDR1 KGHSH, CDR2 LQKENI. The CDR3 is CASSLGQISTDTQYF. CDR3 coding DNA: TGTGCCAGCTCCCTGGGACAGATTAGCACAGATACGCAGTATTTT.